These T cell receptor beta chains were read from a single sample in a study of T cells in Graves' hyperthyroidism and ophthalmopathy. TCRdb itself ran the multiplex PCR reads through MiXCR, one entry per CDR3 protein. The table includes around 450,000 distinct CDR3 sequences, 15% to 19% detected once. Sequencing used blood. The receptor set was obtained from a woman aged 18-29 years with Graves' hyperthyroidism. Each CDR3 is given with its conserved first and last residue. A D gene is named only where the DNA matches it firmly. The size field is filled for only some rows; it gives once, few, many or a size class.

TRBV4-3	TRBD2	.	TRBJ2-1	CASSQDQGLAGGFNYNEQFF	TGCGCCAGCAGCCAAGATCAGGGACTAGCGGGGGGATTCAACTACAATGAGCAGTTCTTC
TRBV2	TRBD2	many	TRBJ2-1	CASSSYLAGGSYNEQFF	TGTGCCAGCAGCTCCTACTTAGCGGGGGGCTCCTACAATGAGCAGTTCTTC
TRBV12-3/TRBV12-4	TRBD2	.	TRBJ2-3	CASSPGTSGRSNTQYF	TGTGCCAGCAGTCCCGGGACTAGCGGGAGATCAAATACGCAGTATTTT
TRBV7-6	.	.	TRBJ2-1	CASSSGAGSYNEQFF	TGTGCCAGCAGCTCTGGAGCAGGGTCCTACAATGAGCAGTTCTTC
TRBV7-9	.	many	TRBJ2-1	CASSLKSASGPAYNEQFF	TGTGCCAGCAGCTTAAAGTCGGCGAGCGGGCCCGCCTACAATGAGCAGTTCTTC
TRBV11-3	TRBD2	many	TRBJ2-1	CASSSRSGSSYNEQFF	TGTGCCAGCAGCTCCCGTAGCGGGAGCTCCTACAATGAGCAGTTCTTC
TRBV12-3/TRBV12-4	TRBD1	.	TRBJ1-1	CASSPRQGAEDTEAFF	TGTGCCAGCAGTCCGAGACAGGGGGCAGAGGACACTGAAGCTTTCTTT
TRBV2	.	many	TRBJ2-1	CASTLSPSYNEQFF	TGTGCCAGCACGTTATCGCCCTCCTACAATGAGCAGTTCTTC
TRBV28	.	many	TRBJ2-7	CASSLWGSSSYEQYF	TGTGCCAGCAGTTTATGGGGGTCTAGCTCCTACGAGCAGTACTTC
TRBV28	.	.	TRBJ2-5	CASSSRKETQYF	TGTGCCAGCAGTTCTCGAAAAGAGACCCAGTACTTC
TRBV9	.	many	TRBJ1-3	CASSVPGNTIYF	TGTGCCAGCAGCGTACCTGGAAACACCATATATTTT
TRBV7-3	TRBD2	.	TRBJ2-1	CASSFGGRSGSSYNEQFF	TGTGCCAGCAGCTTTGGTGGCAGAAGCGGGAGCTCCTACAATGAGCAGTTCTTC
TRBV12-3/TRBV12-4	TRBD2	many	TRBJ2-4	CASRGGNLAKNIQYF	TGTGCCAGCCGGGGGGGGAACCTAGCCAAAAACATTCAGTACTTC
TRBV19	.	once	TRBJ1-1	CASSIGTGFSRGAETFF	TGTGCCAGTAGTATAGGCACAGGGTTTTCCAGGGGCGCTGAAACTTTCTTT
TRBV5-1	.	many	TRBJ1-1	CASQTGPNTEAFF	TGCGCCAGCCAAACAGGACCAAACACTGAAGCTTTCTTT
TRBV5-1	TRBD1	many	TRBJ2-7	CASSLPRDRGSYEQYF	TGCGCCAGCAGCTTGCCCCGGGACAGGGGCTCCTACGAGCAGTACTTC
TRBV5-1	TRBD1	few	TRBJ2-2	CASSPRQGVDTGELFF	TGCGCCAGCAGCCCACGACAGGGCGTGGACACCGGGGAGCTGTTTTTT
TRBV5-1	.	.	TRBJ2-7	CASSPHSGYEQYF	TGTGCCAGCAGCCCTCATAGCGGTTACGAGCAGTACTTC
TRBV5-6	TRBD2	.	TRBJ2-3	CASSLGISGRADTQYF	TGTGCCAGCAGCTTGGGAATTAGCGGGAGGGCAGATACGCAGTATTTT